This TCR beta chain originates from a study of T cell repertoires in cytomegalovirus infection. Study-wide background: Public TCR beta signatures provided an indication of both CMV infection and a matching HLA type.

Germline CDR1 and CDR2: DFQATT and SNEGSKA (reference sequence). Deletions cut 2 bases from V and 11 bases from J, with 18 bases between. This CDR3 spans 13 amino acids. Using its own MiXCR run on the reads, TCRdb lists one record per CDR3 protein. The table lists about 310,000 distinct CDR3 sequences, under 20% of them singletons. The chain uses TRBV20-1 and TRBJ1-1, with D uncertain. The source of this sequence is a human donor in good health (CMV status not recorded). Some clones in this sample may be carry-over from other donors' samples. The sample comprised PBMCs. In nucleotides, the CDR3 is TGCAGTGCTAGATCCGGGAGCCCGGTTACGGCTTTCTTT. This gives the protein CSARSGSPVTAFF.